This entry lists 16 T cell receptor beta chains sequenced from one sample in a study of Graves' ophthalmopathy and Graves' hyperthyroidism. Amplifying from RNA transcripts, the study obtained TCR beta CDR3 regions. HTBI primers were employed in first-round RT-PCR, then a second-round multiplex PCR followed. TCRdb re-analysed the multiplex PCR reads in MiXCR, keeping a single row per CDR3 protein. This table holds 340,000 or so distinct CDR3 sequences, roughly 17% found once. The sample consisted of peripheral blood. Receptors were obtained from an adult man with Graves' ophthalmopathy.

The chain combines TRBV6-1 with TRBJ2-7; 11 bases align to TRBD1. J was trimmed by 3 bases and V by 7 bases; bases with no gene match: 5. In germline, CDR1 is MNHNS, CDR2 SASEGT. The CDR3 is 14 amino acids. The chain's CDR3 is CASTGTGGNYEQYF. The CDR3 DNA reads TGTGCCAGCACGGGGACAGGGGGGAACTACGAGCAGTACTTC.

This chain uses TRBV6-1 with TRBJ1-1; 8 bases fit TRBD1. Germline CDR1 reads MNHNS; CDR2 reads SASEGT. The CDR3 contains 17 residues. J lost 0 bases, V lost 1 base, and 7 bases had no gene match. CDR3 sequence: CASSEGAGGLMNTEAFF. The DNA of the CDR3 is TGTGCCAGCAGTGAAGGGGCAGGGGGCCTGATGAACACTGAAGCTTTCTTT.

In this sample, this clonotype turned up many times. The J gene is TRBJ1-2, the V gene TRBV19; D is perhaps TRBD1 (5 bases). CDR1 is LNHDA, CDR2 SQIVND, per germline (reference sequence). V was shortened by 3 bases and J by 5 bases, with 13 bases between the two germline ends. The CDR3 extends over 14 amino acids. The CDR3 DNA is TGTGCCAGTAGTATGAACTTACAGGTGTATGGCTACACCTTC. Protein: CASSMNLQVYGYTF.

The J gene is TRBJ1-1, the V gene TRBV12-3 or TRBV12-4, with D maybe TRBD1 (6 bases). This CDR3 region has 14 residues. Trimming pared 6 bases from V and 2 bases from J, leaving 13 bases between. The CDR3 loop reads CASRPGQLNTEAFF. CDR3 bases: TGTGCCAGCAGGCCCGGACAGCTAAACACTGAAGCTTTCTTT.

This clonotype came up many times. CDR3 nucleotide sequence: TGTGCCAGCAGCTCAAGGGTATTCTCCCTTGCCTACGAGCAGTACTTC. Amino acid sequence: CASSSRVFSLAYEQYF. The chain is built from TRBV11-2 and TRBJ2-7, with no clear D. CDR1 and CDR2 from the germline V gene are SGHAT and FQNNGV. The CDR3 runs 16 residues. V shed 4 bases and J shed 2 bases, with 18 bases lying between them.

This clonotype appeared many times. J is TRBJ1-1 and V is TRBV11-1; 7 positions match TRBD1. The length of the CDR3 is 16 residues. V dropped 1 base and J dropped 6; count of bases not matched to a gene: 11. CDR1 is SGHAT and CDR2 is FQDESV in the germline V gene (reference sequence). CDR3 DNA: TGTGCCAGCAGCTTAGTCCGGACAGGTCGAGGCTCTGAAGCTTTCTTT. Its translation is CASSLVRTGRGSEAFF.

This clonotype was detected ten times or more. The chain has TRBV10-3 and TRBJ1-2; D ambiguous. The CDR3 runs 12 residues. Trimming shortened V by 0 bases and J by 8 bases, and 7 bases separated the two germline ends. Germline-derived CDR1 and CDR2 are ENHRY and SYGVKD. CDR3 sequence: CAISESKGGYTF. The CDR3 nucleotides read TGTGCCATCAGTGAGTCGAAAGGGGGCTACACCTTC.

This clonotype was detected many times. The rearrangement links TRBV7-2 to TRBJ2-4, with 7 bases identical to TRBD2. The CDR3 has 15 residues. J gave up 6 bases and V 4 bases, and 9 bases lay outside the gene matches. Germline lookup yields CDR1 SGHTA and CDR2 FQGNSA. The CDR3 loop is CASSSLGRGINIQYF. CDR3 DNA sequence: TGTGCCAGCAGCTCCTTAGGGCGGGGGATAAACATTCAGTACTTC.

Ten or more counts support this clonotype. This sequence joins TRBV6-2 or TRBV6-3 and TRBJ2-7; D might be TRBD2 (5 bases). The V end was cut by 6 bases, the J end by 7 bases, with 19 bases between. Germline V gene sequence: CDR1 MNHEY, CDR2 SVGEGT. The CDR3 is 14 amino acids. The CDR3 reads CASRPPGRGGEQYF. CDR3 nucleotide sequence: TGTGCCAGCAGACCCCCAGGTAGAGGCGGGGAGCAGTACTTC.

In regard to this clonotype: Given a much more abundant clone one base away, this may be a read error. The chain combines TRBV6-1 with TRBJ1-2; 7 bases are shared with TRBD1. After removal of 5 bases from V and 2 bases from J, the junction contained 8 bases not matched to a gene. Looked up from germline, CDR1 is MNHNS and CDR2 is SASEGT. This CDR3 is 15 amino acids long. CDR3 DNA: TGTGCCAGCAGTAGCCCGAGGGACAGCAACTATGGCTACACCTTC. Protein: CASSSPRDSNYGYTF.

This clonotype was seen at least ten times. The chain is built from TRBV18 and TRBJ1-1; no clear D gene. Germline V gene lookup returns CDR1 KGHSH and CDR2 LQKENI. CDR3 length: 16 amino acids. V was shortened by 2 bases and J by 4 bases, with 17 bases between the two germline ends. The CDR3: CASSPREAGVGTEAFF. CDR3 DNA sequence: TGTGCCAGCTCACCAAGGGAGGCGGGTGTGGGCACTGAAGCTTTCTTT. Combining the CDR3 with reference TRBV18 and TRBJ1-1 gives the whole variable domain NAGVMQNPRHLVRRRGQEARLRCSPMKGHSHVYWYRQLPEEGLKFMVYLQKENIIDESGMPKERFSAEFPKEGPSILRIQQVVRGDSAAYFCASSPREAGVGTEAFFGQGTRLTVV.

This clonotype was observed many times. The rearrangement uses TRBV5-1 and TRBJ1-2; 10 nucleotides line up with TRBD1. V was clipped by 4 bases and J by 3 bases; unmatched bases: 6. Germline CDR1 and CDR2: SGHRS and YFSETQ. This CDR3 contains 15 residues. The CDR3 protein is CASSPLGQGHYGYTF. CDR3 nucleotides: TGCGCCAGCAGCCCTCTGGGACAGGGGCACTATGGCTACACCTTC.

This clonotype was picked up a small number of times. The chain's CDR3 is CASSQDQGSGQPQHF. For the CDR3, the DNA is TGCGCCAGCAGCCAAGATCAAGGTTCCGGTCAGCCCCAGCATTTT. The chain joins TRBV4-3 to TRBJ1-5; D is uncertain. V was clipped by 0 bases and J by 6 bases, with 12 bases between them. Germline loops: CDR1 LGHNA, CDR2 YSLEER. The CDR3 extends over 15 amino acids.

This clonotype was picked up many times. The chain carries TRBV12-3 or TRBV12-4 and TRBJ1-1, with D perhaps TRBD1 (5 bases). CDR3 size: 13 residues. V was trimmed by 6 bases and J by 5 bases, leaving 13 bases between them. CDR3 region: CASSTRGWTEAFF. CDR3 bases: TGTGCCAGCAGCACGAGGGGCTGGACTGAAGCTTTCTTT.

The chain couples TRBV28 to TRBJ2-5; 7 nucleotides line up with TRBD1. J was trimmed by 1 base and V by 4 bases; bases with no gene match: 9. Germline CDR1 MDHEN, CDR2 SYDVKM. The CDR3 sequence is 16 residues long. The CDR3 DNA follows: TGTGCCAGCAGTTACCCCGCCCGGGACAGCCAAGAGACCCAGTACTTC. Its protein is CASSYPARDSQETQYF. Filled out from reference TRBV28 and TRBJ2-5, the complete variable domain reads DVKVTQSSRYLVKRTGEKVFLECVQDMDHENMFWYRQDPGLGLRLIYFSYDVKMKEKGDIPEGYSVSREKKERFSLILESASTNQTSMYLCASSYPARDSQETQYFGPGTRLLVL.

This clonotype was counted many times. The chain uses TRBV28 and TRBJ1-5; TRBD1 might be the D (6 bases). V lost 2 bases, J lost 2 bases, and 13 bases lay in between. Germline V gene sequence: CDR1 MDHEN, CDR2 SYDVKM. This CDR3 contains 16 residues. CDR3 sequence reads: CASSLDGGPGNQPQHF. In nucleotides, the CDR3 is TGTGCCAGCAGTTTAGATGGGGGGCCTGGCAATCAGCCCCAGCATTTT.